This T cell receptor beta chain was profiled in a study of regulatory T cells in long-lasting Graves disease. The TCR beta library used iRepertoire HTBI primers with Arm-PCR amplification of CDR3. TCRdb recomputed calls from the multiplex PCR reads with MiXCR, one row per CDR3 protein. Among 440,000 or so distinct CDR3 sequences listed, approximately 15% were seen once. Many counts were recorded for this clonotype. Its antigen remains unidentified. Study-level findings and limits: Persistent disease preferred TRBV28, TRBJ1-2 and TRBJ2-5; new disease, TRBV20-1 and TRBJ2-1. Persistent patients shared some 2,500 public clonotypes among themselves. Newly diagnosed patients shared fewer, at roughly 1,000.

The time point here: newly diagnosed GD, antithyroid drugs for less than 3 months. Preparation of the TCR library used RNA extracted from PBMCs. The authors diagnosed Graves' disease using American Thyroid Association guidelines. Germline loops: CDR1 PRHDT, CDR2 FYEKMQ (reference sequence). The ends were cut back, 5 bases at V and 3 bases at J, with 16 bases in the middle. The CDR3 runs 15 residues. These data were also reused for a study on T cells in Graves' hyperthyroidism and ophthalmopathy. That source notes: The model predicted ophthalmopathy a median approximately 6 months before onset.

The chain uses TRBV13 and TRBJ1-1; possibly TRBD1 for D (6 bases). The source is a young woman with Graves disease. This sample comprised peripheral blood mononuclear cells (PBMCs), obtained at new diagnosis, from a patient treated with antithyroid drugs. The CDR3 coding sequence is TGTGCCAGCAGCCGCTACAGGGTGTCGGACACTGAAGCTTTCTTT. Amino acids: CASSRYRVSDTEAFF.